The 18 T cell receptor beta chains in this list originate from one sample, sequenced in a study of molecular identifiers for immune sequencing clone quantification. TCRdb ran MiXCR on the PCR reads and lists one entry per CDR3 protein. This sample has 460,000 or so distinct CDR3 sequences, with about 21% found just once. The sequenced sample consisted of naive CD8+ T cells from blood, with Jurkat cell RNA spiked in. Subset reported: FACS-sorted CD8+CD4-CCR7+CD45RA+ naive T cells. Receptors originate from a human donor in good health. Some libraries in this study had Jurkat cell RNA spiked in.

This clonotype was recorded at least ten times. J is TRBJ2-7 and V is TRBV20-1, with 7 positions matching TRBD1. The CDR3 contains 15 residues. V lost 3 bases to trimming and J lost 4 bases; unmatched junction nucleotides: 12. Germline V gene sequence: CDR1 DFQATT, CDR2 SNEGSKA (reference sequence). The CDR3 region is CSASGLAFRGYEQYF. The CDR3 DNA follows: TGCAGTGCTAGTGGCCTCGCGTTCAGGGGGTACGAGCAGTACTTC.

With regard to this clonotype: With a much larger clone just one base away, this may be a read error. J is TRBJ2-5 and V is TRBV2; D possibly corresponds to TRBD2 (6 bases). Germline V gives CDR1 SNHLY, CDR2 FYNNEI. The CDR3 is 17 residues long. The CDR3, as DNA: TGTGCCAGCACCGCGGGCGGCGGGATCCCGTACCAAGAGGCCCAGTACTTC. Translation: CASTAGGGIPYQEAQYF.

The chain joins TRBV7-9 to TRBJ2-5; 7 positions match TRBD1. V was pared by 3 bases and J by 4 bases, with 11 bases of the junction left unmatched. Germline values: CDR1 SEHNR, CDR2 FQNEAQ (reference sequence). CDR3 length: 16 residues. The CDR3 nucleotides are TGTGCCAGCAGCTTGGTCTTCGACAGGGCGGGAGAGACCCAGTACTTC. Protein: CASSLVFDRAGETQYF.

This clonotype was counted only a few times. The rearrangement links TRBV4-2 to TRBJ1-2; D call uncertain. CDR3 length: 17 residues. V was pared by 0 bases and J by 5 bases, with 19 bases between. Germline CDR1 reads LGHNA; CDR2 reads YNFKEQ. The CDR3 nucleotides read TGTGCCAGCAGCCAAGAGGGAGGAATTAGGTTCCCATATGGCTACACCTTC. Translating it yields CASSQEGGIRFPYGYTF.

This clonotype was detected ten times or more. This rearrangement joins TRBV14 to TRBJ2-7, with 7 bases aligning to TRBD2. With 5 bases clipped from V and 5 bases from J, the junction kept 9 bases outside the gene matches. The CDR3 has 14 amino acids. CDR1 and CDR2 (germline): SGHDN, FVKESK. CDR3 amino acids: CASSARRERDEQYF. CDR3 in DNA: TGTGCCAGCAGCGCCCGGCGGGAGAGGGACGAGCAGTACTTC.

V is TRBV19 and J is TRBJ2-7, with TRBD1 matching 8 bases. Germline CDR1 LNHDA, CDR2 SQIVND (reference sequence). V lost 6 bases to trimming and J lost 4 bases; unmatched junction nucleotides: 11. The CDR3 contains 15 residues. The chain's CDR3 is CASRWSADRVYEQYF. The CDR3 DNA sequence: TGTGCCAGTAGGTGGAGTGCGGACAGGGTGTACGAGCAGTACTTC.

This clonotype showed up many times. V usage is TRBV7-9 and J usage is TRBJ2-3; 8 bases agree with TRBD2. Per the germline V gene, CDR1 is SEHNR and CDR2 is FQNEAQ (reference sequence). CDR3 length: 22 residues. Losses at the gene ends were 1 base for V and 4 bases for J; bases not matched to a gene: 25. CDR3 bases: TGTGCCAGCAGCTTAGAGCCCGGCGAGTTGCGCGGGAGGCCCAAGGGGGCAGATACGCAGTATTTT. Protein: CASSLEPGELRGRPKGADTQYF.

This clonotype has a count of ten or more. This sequence joins TRBV6-2 or TRBV6-3 and TRBJ2-7, with TRBD1 identical over 8 bases. Germline V gives CDR1 MNHEY, CDR2 SVGEGT. There are 16 residues in the CDR3. The junction had 8 bases not matched to a gene; V was cut back by 0 bases and J by 4 bases. The CDR3 DNA follows: TGTGCCAGCAGTTACTCCTTGGACAGGGCAGAATACGAGCAGTACTTC. The encoded protein is CASSYSLDRAEYEQYF.

This sequence joins TRBV12-3 or TRBV12-4 and TRBJ2-5; TRBD2 agrees at 9 bases. The CDR3 has 15 residues. The V and J ends lost 2 bases and 4 bases, in that order; junction bases with no gene match: 5. The DNA of the CDR3 is TGTGCCAGCAGTTTATGGCGGGGGGGCTTAGAGACCCAGTACTTC. Translation: CASSLWRGGLETQYF.

Here the CDR3 DNA reads TGTGCCAGCAGTCCGGACACGAGCGCGAACACCGGGGAGCTGTTTTTT. This codes for CASSPDTSANTGELFF. This chain links TRBV28 with TRBJ2-2; a weak D match, TRBD1 (5 bases). Germline V gene data show CDR1 as MDHEN and CDR2 as SYDVKM. The germline V and J ends were trimmed by 5 bases and 0 bases, with 13 bases remaining between them. The CDR3 contains 16 residues.

This clonotype was detected ten times or more. This chain joins TRBV6-5 and TRBJ2-4; D ambiguous. Trimming cost V 8 bases and J 5 bases, with 13 bases left between them. Germline-derived CDR1 and CDR2 are MNHEY and SVGAGI. CDR3 length equals 13 residues. As DNA, the CDR3 is TGTGCCAGCCGGTCCAGCGTGGAAAACATTCAGTACTTC. Translated, it gives CASRSSVENIQYF.

This chain connects TRBV2 to TRBJ2-1, with 8 nucleotides matching TRBD2. CDR1 is SNHLY, CDR2 FYNNEI, per germline. V was pared by 7 bases and J by 6 bases, with 11 bases of the junction left unmatched. This CDR3 comprises 15 residues. This chain's CDR3 is CASNQGPTSANEQFF. In DNA form, the CDR3 reads TGTGCCAGCAACCAAGGACCGACTAGCGCCAATGAGCAGTTCTTC.

This clonotype was observed many times. The rearrangement uses TRBV6-5 and TRBJ1-1; D uncertain. The CDR3 consists of 13 residues. Trimming removed 5 bases from V and 4 bases from J, with 11 bases in between. The germline V gene has CDR1 MNHEY and CDR2 SVGAGI. The CDR3 is CASSPAPSTEAFF. Here the CDR3 DNA reads TGTGCCAGCAGTCCAGCCCCCTCCACTGAAGCTTTCTTT.

This clonotype occurred many times. The chain employs TRBV6-5 and TRBJ2-3; TRBD2 aligns across 8 bases. The CDR3 is made up of 16 amino acids. Germline-derived CDR1 and CDR2 are MNHEY and SVGAGI. V gave up 1 base and J gave up 2 bases; unmatched junction bases: 5. CDR3 DNA: TGTGCCAGCAGTTACTGGCACGGGAGGGACACAGATACGCAGTATTTT. Translating gives CASSYWHGRDTDTQYF.

This clonotype was detected only a few times. The CDR3 DNA is TGTGCCAGCAGTTTATCGGCACAGTACAATGAGCAGTTCTTC. Translation gives CASSLSAQYNEQFF. J is TRBJ2-1 and V is TRBV27; D remains unclear. V lost 0 bases to trimming and J lost 4 bases, with 7 bases between them. Germline assignment: CDR1 MNHEY and CDR2 SMNVEV (reference sequence). This CDR3 has 14 residues.

Note on this clonotype: One end of the junction fails to match germline, which may point to a read error. CDR3: CAISVRTGDPDTRYF. In DNA, the CDR3 is TGTGCCATCAGTGTTCGGACAGGGGATCCAGATACGCGGTATTTT. V is TRBV10-3 and J is TRBJ2-3, with TRBD1 identical over 9 bases. CDR1 and CDR2 (germline): ENHRY, SYGVKD. CDR3 length: 15 residues.

There are many counts of this clonotype. The CDR3 sequence is CASSPGRWKETQYF. CDR3 DNA sequence: TGTGCCAGCAGCCCTGGAAGGTGGAAAGAGACCCAGTACTTC. The chain employs TRBV11-2 and TRBJ2-5, with D unclear. The CDR3 consists of 14 residues. Germline CDR1 SGHAT, CDR2 FQNNGV. Trimming stripped 5 bases from V and 3 bases from J, with 13 bases between.

In its sample, this clonotype was seen a few times. V gene TRBV5-6 combines with J gene TRBJ2-7; 10 nucleotides agree with TRBD1. The CDR3 spans 16 residues. With V trimmed by 4 bases and J by 2 bases, 9 bases remained unmatched. Looked up from germline, CDR1 is SGHDT and CDR2 is YYEEEE. This chain's CDR3 is CASSLWTGGFAYEQYF. The CDR3 nucleotides are TGTGCCAGCAGCCTCTGGACAGGGGGTTTCGCCTACGAGCAGTACTTC.